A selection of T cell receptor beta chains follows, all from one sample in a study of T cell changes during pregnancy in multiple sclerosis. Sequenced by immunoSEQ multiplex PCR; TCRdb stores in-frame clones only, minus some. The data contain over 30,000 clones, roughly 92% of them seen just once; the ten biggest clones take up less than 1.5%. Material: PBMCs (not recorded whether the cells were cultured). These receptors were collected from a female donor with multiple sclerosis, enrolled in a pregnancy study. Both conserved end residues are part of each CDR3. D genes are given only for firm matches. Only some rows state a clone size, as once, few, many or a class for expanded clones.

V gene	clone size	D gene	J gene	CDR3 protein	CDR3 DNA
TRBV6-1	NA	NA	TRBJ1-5	CASISLNSNQPQHF	TGTGCCAGCATATCGCTAAATAGCAATCAGCCCCAGCATTTT
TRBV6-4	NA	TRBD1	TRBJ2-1	CASSDRTGNNEQFF	TGTGCCAGCAGTGACAGGACAGGAAACAATGAGCAGTTCTTC
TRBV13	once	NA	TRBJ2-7	CASSSWTANYEQYF	TGTGCCAGCAGCTCCTGGACTGCCAACTACGAGCAGTACTTC
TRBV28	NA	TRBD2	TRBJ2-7	CASSLKLSGRDGSSYEQYF	TGTGCCAGCAGTTTAAAGTTAAGCGGGAGGGATGGTAGCTCCTACGAGCAGTACTTC
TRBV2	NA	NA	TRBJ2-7	CAVGPYEQYF	TGTGCCGTAGGTCCCTACGAGCAGTACTTC
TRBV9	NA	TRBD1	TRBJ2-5	CASSLEGQGAKTQYF	TGTGCCAGCAGCCTAGAGGGACAGGGGGCGAAGACCCAGTACTTC
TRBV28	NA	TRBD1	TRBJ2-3	CASSWRQGPTDTQYF	TGTGCCAGCAGTTGGCGACAGGGGCCGACAGATACGCAGTATTTT
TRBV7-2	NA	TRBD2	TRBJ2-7	CASSLGTSSASYEQYF	TGTGCCAGCAGCCTCGGGACTAGCTCAGCCTCCTACGAGCAGTACTTC
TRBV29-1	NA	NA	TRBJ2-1	CSVERWLGGYEQFF	TGCAGCGTTGAAAGGTGGCTAGGAGGCTATGAGCAGTTCTTC
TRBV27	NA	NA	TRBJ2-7	CASTGTTPYEQYF	TGTGCCAGCACCGGGACAACCCCCTACGAGCAGTACTTC
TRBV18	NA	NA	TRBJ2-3	CASSPAFTRGGTDTQYF	TGTGCCAGCTCACCAGCTTTCACCCGAGGGGGCACAGATACGCAGTATTTT
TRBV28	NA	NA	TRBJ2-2	CASRERGAGELFF	TGTGCCAGCAGGGAAAGGGGAGCCGGGGAGCTGTTTTTT
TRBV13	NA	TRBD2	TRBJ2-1	CASSSRAGGRNEQFF	TGTGCCAGCAGCTCCAGAGCGGGAGGTAGAAATGAGCAGTTCTTC
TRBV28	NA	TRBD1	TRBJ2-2	CASSQTGWTGELFF	TGTGCCAGCAGCCAGACAGGGTGGACCGGGGAGCTGTTTTTT
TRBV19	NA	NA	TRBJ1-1	CASSIGEGEPTEAFF	TGTGCCAGTAGTATAGGTGAGGGGGAACCCACTGAAGCTTTCTTT
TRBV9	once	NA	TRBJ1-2	CASSRGGVFYGYTF	TGTGCCAGCAGCAGAGGGGGGGTCTTCTATGGCTACACCTTC
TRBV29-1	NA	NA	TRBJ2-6	CSVAAGTALFGNVLTF	TGCAGCGTTGCAGCGGGGACAGCCCTCTTCGGCAACGTCCTGACTTTC
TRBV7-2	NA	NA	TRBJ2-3	CASRFLLSGIDTQYF	TGTGCCAGCCGCTTCCTCTTATCCGGAATAGATACGCAGTATTTT
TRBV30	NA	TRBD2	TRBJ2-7	CAWGTGTSGRGQYF	TGTGCCTGGGGGACCGGGACTAGCGGGAGAGGGCAGTACTTC
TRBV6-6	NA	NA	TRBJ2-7	CASSYSGQGYEQYF	TGTGCCAGCAGTTACTCGGGTCAGGGCTACGAGCAGTACTTC
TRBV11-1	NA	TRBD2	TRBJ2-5	CASSHGDSGRGSFPQYF	TGTGCCAGCAGCCACGGAGATAGCGGGAGGGGCTCGTTCCCCCAGTACTTC
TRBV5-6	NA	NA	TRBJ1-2	CASSLRWGGYTF	TGTGCCAGCAGCTTGCGATGGGGTGGCTACACCTTC
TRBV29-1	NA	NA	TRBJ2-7	CSVERSGAGNEQYF	TGCAGCGTTGAACGCTCAGGGGCGGGCAACGAGCAGTACTTC
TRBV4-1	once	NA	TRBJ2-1	CASSQDLPRDNEQFF	TGCGCCAGCAGCCAAGACCTCCCTAGGGACAATGAGCAGTTCTTC
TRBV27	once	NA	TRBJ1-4	CASSLATNEKLFF	TGTGCCAGCAGTCTTGCAACTAATGAAAAACTGTTTTTT
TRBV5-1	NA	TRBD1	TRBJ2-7	CASSLGGQGAYEQYF	TGCGCCAGCAGCTTGGGGGGACAGGGGGCCTACGAGCAGTACTTC
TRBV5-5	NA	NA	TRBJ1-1	CASSFWVNTEAFF	TGTGCCAGCAGCTTTTGGGTGAACACTGAAGCTTTCTTT
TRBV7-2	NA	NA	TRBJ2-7	CASSSQTGYYEQYF	TGTGCCAGCAGCTCCCAAACAGGGTACTACGAGCAGTACTTC
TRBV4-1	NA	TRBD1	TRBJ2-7	CASSLGQDSYEQYF	TGCGCCAGCAGCCTCGGACAGGACTCCTACGAGCAGTACTTC
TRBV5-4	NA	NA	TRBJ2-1	CASSLGRSSYNEQFF	TGTGCCAGCAGCTTGGGACGAAGCTCCTACAATGAGCAGTTCTTC
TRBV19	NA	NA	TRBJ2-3	CASSIWTSGPKTDTQYF	TGTGCCAGTAGTATCTGGACCTCCGGTCCCAAGACAGATACGCAGTATTTT
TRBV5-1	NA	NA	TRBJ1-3	CASSATTSGNTIYF	TGCGCCAGCAGCGCGACGACCTCTGGAAACACCATATATTTT
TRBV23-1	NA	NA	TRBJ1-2	CASSQSLGDSPEDGYAF	TGCGCCAGCAGTCAATCGCTCGGGGATTCGCCAGAGGATGGCTACGCCTTC
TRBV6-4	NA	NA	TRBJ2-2	CASSDRGDTGELFF	TGTGCCAGCAGTGACAGGGGTGACACCGGGGAGCTGTTTTTT
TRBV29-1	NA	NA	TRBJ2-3	CSVDADTDTQYF	TGCAGCGTTGATGCGGACACAGATACGCAGTATTTT
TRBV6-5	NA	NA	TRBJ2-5	CASSYSRYQETQYF	TGTGCCAGCAGTTACTCGAGGTACCAAGAGACCCAGTACTTC
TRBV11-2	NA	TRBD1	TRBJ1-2	CASSLGTEPLAYGYTF	TGTGCCAGCAGCTTGGGGACAGAGCCGCTAGCCTATGGCTACACCTTC
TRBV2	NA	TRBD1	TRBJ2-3	CASSDIPGTEDTDTQYF	TGTGCCAGCAGTGATATCCCCGGGACAGAGGACACAGATACGCAGTATTTT
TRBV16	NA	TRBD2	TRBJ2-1	CASNLPASGLDEQFF	TGTGCCAGCAACCTACCGGCTAGCGGTTTGGATGAGCAGTTCTTC
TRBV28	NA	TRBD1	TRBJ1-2	CASSLEDRGFIGYTF	TGTGCCAGCAGTTTAGAGGACAGGGGGTTTATTGGCTACACCTTC
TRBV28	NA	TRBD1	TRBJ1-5	CASRDRGSQPQHF	TGTGCCAGCAGAGACAGGGGAAGTCAGCCCCAGCATTTT
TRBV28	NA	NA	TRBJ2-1	CASSLSRSSYNEQFF	TGTGCCAGCAGTTTAAGCAGAAGCTCCTACAATGAGCAGTTCTTC
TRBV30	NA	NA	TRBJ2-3	CAWGAPRGLTDTQYF	TGTGCCTGGGGAGCTCCACGGGGGCTCACAGATACGCAGTATTTT
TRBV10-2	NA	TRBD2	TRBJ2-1	CATRLASETFF	TGCGCCACCAGACTAGCCAGTGAAACGTTCTTC
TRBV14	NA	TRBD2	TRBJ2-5	CASSQLAGTQETQYF	TGTGCCAGCAGCCAGCTAGCGGGGACCCAAGAGACCCAGTACTTC
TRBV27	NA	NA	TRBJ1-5	CASSPPGPALWPQHF	TGTGCCAGCAGCCCTCCGGGACCGGCGCTTTGGCCCCAGCATTTT